This is a list of T cell receptor beta chains from one sample in a study of OX40 agonist ivuxolimab in advanced cancers. Only in-frame clones appear in the TCRdb table, and some are missing; sequencing was by immunoSEQ multiplex PCR. The sample lists roughly 28,000 clones, around four fifths occurring once. This specimen was CD4+ or CD8+ T cells sorted from blood, taken in a trial of the OX40 agonist ivuxolimab. The receptors stem from an adult with an advanced solid tumor such as melanoma, head and neck, liver or kidney cancer. Each CDR3 is given with its conserved first and last residue. Each record gives: clone size, J gene, D gene, V gene, CDR3 DNA, CDR3 protein. D genes are given only for firm matches. Size tells how often a clone was seen (once, few, many) or the class of an expanded clone, and some rows leave it out.

clone_size: .; j_call: TRBJ2-5; d_call: .; v_call: TRBV7-9; cdr3_nt: TGTGCCAGCAGCCGGGCAGGGGGGCAAGAGACCCAGTACTTC; cdr3_aa: CASSRAGGQETQYF
clone_size: .; j_call: TRBJ1-2; d_call: TRBD1; v_call: TRBV5-6; cdr3_nt: TGTGCCAGCAGCCCCGGGACAGCCTATGGCTACACCTTC; cdr3_aa: CASSPGTAYGYTF
clone_size: .; j_call: TRBJ2-5; d_call: .; v_call: TRBV27; cdr3_nt: TGTGCCAGCAGTTTGGCCCCCCAAGAGACCCAGTACTTC; cdr3_aa: CASSLAPQETQYF
clone_size: .; j_call: TRBJ2-2; d_call: .; v_call: TRBV7-9; cdr3_nt: TGTGCCAGCACTGTTGTAGGGACCGGGGAGCTGTTTTTT; cdr3_aa: CASTVVGTGELFF
clone_size: .; j_call: TRBJ2-7; d_call: .; v_call: TRBV5-4; cdr3_nt: TGTGCCAGCAGCTTGGGGAGGGCAGACTACGAGCAGTACTTC; cdr3_aa: CASSLGRADYEQYF
clone_size: .; j_call: TRBJ2-7; d_call: .; v_call: TRBV6-1; cdr3_nt: TGTGCCAGCAGTGATTACGGGGTTGTCGAGCAGTACTTC; cdr3_aa: CASSDYGVVEQYF
clone_size: .; j_call: TRBJ1-1; d_call: TRBD1; v_call: TRBV7-6; cdr3_nt: TGTGCCAGCAGCTTAGCGGGGACAGGGAACACTGAAGCTTTCTTT; cdr3_aa: CASSLAGTGNTEAFF
clone_size: .; j_call: TRBJ1-3; d_call: TRBD1; v_call: TRBV27; cdr3_nt: TGTGCCAGCAGGGGACAGGGAGGGGACACCATATATTTT; cdr3_aa: CASRGQGGDTIYF
clone_size: .; j_call: TRBJ2-5; d_call: TRBD2; v_call: TRBV27; cdr3_nt: TGTGCCAGCAGCAAGTGGGGGGGCCAAGAGACCCAGTACTTC; cdr3_aa: CASSKWGGQETQYF
clone_size: .; j_call: TRBJ1-2; d_call: .; v_call: TRBV19; cdr3_nt: TGTGCCAGTAGTATAGATTCCCGGACTCTGGGGGGCTACACCTTC; cdr3_aa: CASSIDSRTLGGYTF
clone_size: .; j_call: TRBJ2-2; d_call: .; v_call: TRBV27; cdr3_nt: TGTGCCAGCAGTTACGGGCGTGACACCGGGGAGCTGTTTTTT; cdr3_aa: CASSYGRDTGELFF
clone_size: .; j_call: TRBJ1-5; d_call: .; v_call: TRBV28; cdr3_nt: TGTGCCAGCAGTCCCCGGGTTGGCAATCAGCCCCAGCATTTT; cdr3_aa: CASSPRVGNQPQHF
clone_size: few; j_call: TRBJ1-1; d_call: .; v_call: TRBV19; cdr3_nt: TGTGCCACCCTTGGGGGACTCATGAACACTGAAGCTTTCTTT; cdr3_aa: CATLGGLMNTEAFF
clone_size: .; j_call: TRBJ1-6; d_call: TRBD1; v_call: TRBV11-2; cdr3_nt: TGTGCCAGCAGCCGGACAGGGGTGGATTCACCCCTCCACTTT; cdr3_aa: CASSRTGVDSPLHF
clone_size: .; j_call: TRBJ2-7; d_call: .; v_call: TRBV11-2; cdr3_nt: TGTGCCAGCAGCTTAGGGAGTCCCGAGCAGTACTTC; cdr3_aa: CASSLGSPEQYF